This TCR beta chain was found in a study of T-cell memory formation after mild COVID-19. Regarding this clonotype: Antigen unknown.

Notes on the study in general: What remained unconfirmed was the SARS-CoV-2 specificity of second-wave clones peaking on day 37. Balance between CD4 and CD8 was seen in clones contracting day 15 to 85, and a CD4+ lean was seen in later expanders.

TCRdb ran MiXCR on the 5' RACE reads and lists one entry per CDR3 protein. The table includes roughly 250,000 distinct CDR3 sequences, approximately 16% detected once. CDR3 length: 13 residues. Deletions cut 0 bases from V and 11 bases from J, with 9 bases between. Germline loops: CDR1 SGDLS, CDR2 YYNGEE. Sequencing used PBMCs or a T cell subset sorted from them (not recorded which). This TCR derives from a man aged 18 to 30 who had mild COVID-19 (a few samples of this study predate the infection). Cell type and time point are not known. The chain combines TRBV9 with TRBJ1-6; D gene unclear. The CDR3 reads CASSVEGSPPLHF. CDR3 nucleotide sequence: TGTGCCAGCAGCGTAGAAGGCAGTCCACCCCTCCACTTT.